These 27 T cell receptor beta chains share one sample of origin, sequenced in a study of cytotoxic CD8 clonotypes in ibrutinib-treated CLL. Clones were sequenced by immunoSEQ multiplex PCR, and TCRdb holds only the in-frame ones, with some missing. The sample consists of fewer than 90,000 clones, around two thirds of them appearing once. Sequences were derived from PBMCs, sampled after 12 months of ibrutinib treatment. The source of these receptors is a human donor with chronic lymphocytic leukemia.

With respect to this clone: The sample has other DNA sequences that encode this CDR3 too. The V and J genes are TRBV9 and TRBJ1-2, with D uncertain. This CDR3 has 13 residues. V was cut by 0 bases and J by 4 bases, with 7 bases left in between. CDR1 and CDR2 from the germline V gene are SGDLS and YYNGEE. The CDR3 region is CASSVGRAYGYTF. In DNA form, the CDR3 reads TGTGCCAGCAGCGTAGGAAGAGCCTATGGCTACACCTTC.

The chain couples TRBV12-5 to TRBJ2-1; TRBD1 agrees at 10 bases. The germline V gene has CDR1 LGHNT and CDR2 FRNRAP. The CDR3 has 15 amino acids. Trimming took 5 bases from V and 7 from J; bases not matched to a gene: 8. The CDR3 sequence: CASGHGQGGGNEQFF. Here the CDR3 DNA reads TGTGCTAGTGGTCACGGACAGGGGGGCGGGAATGAGCAGTTCTTC.

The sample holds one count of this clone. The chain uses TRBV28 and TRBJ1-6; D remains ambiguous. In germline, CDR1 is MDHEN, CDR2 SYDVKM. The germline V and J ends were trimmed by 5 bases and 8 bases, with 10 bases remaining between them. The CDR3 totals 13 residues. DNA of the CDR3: TGTGCCAGCAGTAGGGTATTGGATTCACCCCTCCACTTT. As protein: CASSRVLDSPLHF.

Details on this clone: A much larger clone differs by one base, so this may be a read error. DNA of the CDR3: TGTGCCAGCAGCTCACAGGGGAATGAAAAACTGTTTTTT. Translation: CASSSQGNEKLFF. The chain couples TRBV7-2 to TRBJ1-4; TRBD1 aligns across 7 bases. Germline values: CDR1 SGHTA, CDR2 FQGNSA. The junction had 1 base not matched to a gene; V was cut back by 4 bases and J by 5 bases. The length of the CDR3 is 13 residues.

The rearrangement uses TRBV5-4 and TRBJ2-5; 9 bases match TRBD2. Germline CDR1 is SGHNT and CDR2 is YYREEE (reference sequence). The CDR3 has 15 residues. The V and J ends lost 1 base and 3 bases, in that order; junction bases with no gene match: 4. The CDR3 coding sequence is TGTGCCAGCAGCTTGTTAGCGGGGGTTGAAGAGACCCAGTACTTC. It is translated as CASSLLAGVEETQYF.

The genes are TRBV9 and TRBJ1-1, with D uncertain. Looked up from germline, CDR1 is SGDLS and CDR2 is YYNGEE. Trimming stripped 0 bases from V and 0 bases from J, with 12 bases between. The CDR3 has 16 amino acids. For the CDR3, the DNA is TGTGCCAGCAGCGTAGGGGGATCTTTTATGAACACTGAAGCTTTCTTT. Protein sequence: CASSVGGSFMNTEAFF.

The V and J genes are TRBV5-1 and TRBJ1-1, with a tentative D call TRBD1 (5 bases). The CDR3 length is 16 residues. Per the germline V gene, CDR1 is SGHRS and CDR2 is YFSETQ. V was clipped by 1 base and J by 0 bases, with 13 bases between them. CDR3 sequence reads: CASSLRVGGVNTEAFF. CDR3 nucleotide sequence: TGCGCCAGCAGCTTGCGTGTTGGGGGGGTGAACACTGAAGCTTTCTTT.

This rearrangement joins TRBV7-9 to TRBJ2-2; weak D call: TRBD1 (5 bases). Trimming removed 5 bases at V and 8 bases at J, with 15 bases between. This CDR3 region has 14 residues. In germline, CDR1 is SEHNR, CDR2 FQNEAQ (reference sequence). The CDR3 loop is CASSHPTAPGELFF. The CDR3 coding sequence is TGTGCCAGCAGCCATCCGACAGCACCTGGGGAGCTGTTTTTT. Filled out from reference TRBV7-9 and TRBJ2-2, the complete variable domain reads DTGVSQNPRHKITKRGQNVTFRCDPISEHNRLYWYRQTLGQGPEFLTYFQNEAQLEKSRLLSDRFSAERPKGSFSTLEIQRTEQGDSAMYLCASSHPTAPGELFFGEGSRLTVL.

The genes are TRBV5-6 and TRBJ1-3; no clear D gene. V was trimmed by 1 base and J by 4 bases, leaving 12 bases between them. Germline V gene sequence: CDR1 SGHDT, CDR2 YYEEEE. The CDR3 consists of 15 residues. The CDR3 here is CASSLLGTPGNTIYF. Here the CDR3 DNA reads TGTGCCAGCAGCTTGTTAGGCACCCCCGGAAACACCATATATTTT.

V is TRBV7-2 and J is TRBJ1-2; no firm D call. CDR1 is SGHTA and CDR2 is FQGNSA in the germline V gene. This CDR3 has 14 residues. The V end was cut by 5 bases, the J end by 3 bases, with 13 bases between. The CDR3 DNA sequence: TGTGCCAGCAGCCCGGGGAACAGATACTATGGCTACACCTTC. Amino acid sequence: CASSPGNRYYGYTF.

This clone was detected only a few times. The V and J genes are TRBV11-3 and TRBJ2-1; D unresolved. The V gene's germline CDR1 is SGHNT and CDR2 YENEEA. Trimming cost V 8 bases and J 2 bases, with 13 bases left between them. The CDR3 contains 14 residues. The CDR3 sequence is CASSPGPAYNEQFF. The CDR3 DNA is TGTGCCAGCTCCCCAGGCCCGGCCTACAATGAGCAGTTCTTC.

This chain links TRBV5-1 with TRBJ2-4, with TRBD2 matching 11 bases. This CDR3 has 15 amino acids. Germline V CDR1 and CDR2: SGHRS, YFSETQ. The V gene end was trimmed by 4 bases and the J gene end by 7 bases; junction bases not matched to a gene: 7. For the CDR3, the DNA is TGCGCCAGCAGCCTTAGCGGGGGGGCCGAGAACATTCAGTACTTC. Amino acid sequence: CASSLSGGAENIQYF.

The CDR3 region is CASTWAAGAGVNTEAFF. The CDR3 region has the DNA TGTGCCAGCACCTGGGCGGCAGGAGCCGGGGTGAACACTGAAGCTTTCTTT. J is TRBJ1-1 and V is TRBV7-9; D not certain. Trimming left V 7 bases short and J 0 bases short, with 21 bases between. The CDR3 spans 17 residues. CDR1 SEHNR and CDR2 FQNEAQ come from the germline V gene (reference sequence).

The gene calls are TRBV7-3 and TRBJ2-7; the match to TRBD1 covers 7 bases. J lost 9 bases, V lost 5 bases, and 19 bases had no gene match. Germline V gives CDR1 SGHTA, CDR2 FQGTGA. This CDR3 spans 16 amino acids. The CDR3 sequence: CASSAGPRTGLRVQYF. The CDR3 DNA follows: TGTGCCAGCAGCGCCGGACCAAGGACAGGTCTACGAGTGCAGTACTTC.

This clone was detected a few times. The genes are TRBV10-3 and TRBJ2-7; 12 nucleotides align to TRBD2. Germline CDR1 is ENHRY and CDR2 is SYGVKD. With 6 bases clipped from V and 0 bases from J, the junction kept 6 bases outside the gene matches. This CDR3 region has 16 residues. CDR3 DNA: TGTGCCATCAGCCCTAGCGGGGGGGCAATCTCCTACGAGCAGTACTTC. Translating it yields CAISPSGGAISYEQYF.

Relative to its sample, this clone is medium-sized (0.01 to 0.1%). CDR3 protein: CASSSLSNSYEQYF. DNA for the CDR3: TGTGCCAGCAGCTCCCTCTCCAATTCCTACGAGCAGTACTTC. This chain links TRBV5-4 with TRBJ2-7, with D uncertain. The CDR3 extends over 14 amino acids. Germline V gene lookup returns CDR1 SGHNT and CDR2 YYREEE (reference sequence). V was clipped by 3 bases and J by 1 base, with 11 bases between them.

The CDR3: CAWSGEAFYEQYF. The CDR3 DNA follows: TGTGCCTGGAGTGGGGAGGCCTTTTACGAGCAGTACTTC. The gene calls are TRBV30 and TRBJ2-7, with D possibly TRBD2 on 6 matching bases. CDR3 size: 13 residues. V was clipped by 1 base and J by 4 bases, with 11 bases between them. CDR1 is GTSNPN, CDR2 SVGIG, per germline (reference sequence).

The CDR3 protein is CASSLGSGGGEETQYF. The CDR3 DNA reads as TGTGCCAGCAGTTTGGGTTCGGGGGGGGGCGAAGAGACCCAGTACTTC. The genes are TRBV27 and TRBJ2-5, with 8 bases aligning to TRBD2. The ends lost 3 bases at V and 3 bases at J; junction bases unmatched: 9. This CDR3 is built from 16 residues. Germline CDR1 is MNHEY and CDR2 is SMNVEV (reference sequence).

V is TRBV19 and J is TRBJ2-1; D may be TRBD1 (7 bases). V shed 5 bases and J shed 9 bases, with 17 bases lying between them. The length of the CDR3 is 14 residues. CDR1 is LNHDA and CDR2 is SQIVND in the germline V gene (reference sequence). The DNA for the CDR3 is TGTGCCAGTAGTTCTTCTAACAGGGGAGGTGAGCAGTTCTTC. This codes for CASSSSNRGGEQFF.

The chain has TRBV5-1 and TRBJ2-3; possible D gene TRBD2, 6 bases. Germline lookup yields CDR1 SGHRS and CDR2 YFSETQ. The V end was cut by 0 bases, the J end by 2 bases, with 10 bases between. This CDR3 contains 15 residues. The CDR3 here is CASSLVGGITDTQYF. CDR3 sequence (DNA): TGCGCCAGCAGCTTGGTCGGCGGGATCACAGATACGCAGTATTTT.

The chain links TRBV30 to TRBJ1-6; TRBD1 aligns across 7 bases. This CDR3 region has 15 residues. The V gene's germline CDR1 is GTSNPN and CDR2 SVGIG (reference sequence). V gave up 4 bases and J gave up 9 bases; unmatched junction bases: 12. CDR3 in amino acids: CAWNTQGVSSSPLHF. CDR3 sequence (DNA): TGTGCCTGGAACACCCAGGGGGTTAGTAGTTCACCCCTCCACTTT.

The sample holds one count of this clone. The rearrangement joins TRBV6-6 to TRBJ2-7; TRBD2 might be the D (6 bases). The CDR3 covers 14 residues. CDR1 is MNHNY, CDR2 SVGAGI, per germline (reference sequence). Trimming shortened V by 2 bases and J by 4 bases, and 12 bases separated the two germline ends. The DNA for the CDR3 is TGTGCCAGCAGTTACCCGGGACTCCTATACGAGCAGTACTTC. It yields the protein CASSYPGLLYEQYF.

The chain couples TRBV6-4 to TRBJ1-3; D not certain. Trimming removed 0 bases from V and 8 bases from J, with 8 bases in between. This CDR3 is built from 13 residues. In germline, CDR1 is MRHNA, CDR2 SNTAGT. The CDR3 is CASSDSIPDTIYF. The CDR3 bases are TGTGCCAGCAGTGACTCGATTCCGGACACCATATATTTT.

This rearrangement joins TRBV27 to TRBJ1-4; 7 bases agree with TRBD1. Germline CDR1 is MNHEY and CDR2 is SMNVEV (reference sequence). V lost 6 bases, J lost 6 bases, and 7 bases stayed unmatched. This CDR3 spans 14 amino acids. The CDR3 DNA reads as TGTGCCAGCAGGTTACAGGGGTTGGATGAAAAACTGTTTTTT. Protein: CASRLQGLDEKLFF. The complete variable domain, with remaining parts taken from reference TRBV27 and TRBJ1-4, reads EAQVTQNPRYLITVTGKKLTVTCSQNMNHEYMSWYRQDPGLGLRQIYYSMNVEVTDKGDVPEGYKVSRKEKRNFPLILESPSPNQTSLYFCASRLQGLDEKLFFGSGTQLSVL.

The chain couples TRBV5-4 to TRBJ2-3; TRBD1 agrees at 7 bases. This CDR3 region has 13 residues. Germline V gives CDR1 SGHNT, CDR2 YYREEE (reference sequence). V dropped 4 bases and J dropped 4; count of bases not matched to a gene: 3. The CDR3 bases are TGTGCCAGCAGCGAAACAGGGGCAGATACGCAGTATTTT. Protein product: CASSETGADTQYF.

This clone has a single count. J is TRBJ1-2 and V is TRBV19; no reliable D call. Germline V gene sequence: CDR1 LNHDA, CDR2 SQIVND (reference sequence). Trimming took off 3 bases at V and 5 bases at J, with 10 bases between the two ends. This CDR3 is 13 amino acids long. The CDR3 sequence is CASSIERRYGYTF. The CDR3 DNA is TGTGCCAGTAGTATCGAACGCCGATATGGCTACACCTTC.

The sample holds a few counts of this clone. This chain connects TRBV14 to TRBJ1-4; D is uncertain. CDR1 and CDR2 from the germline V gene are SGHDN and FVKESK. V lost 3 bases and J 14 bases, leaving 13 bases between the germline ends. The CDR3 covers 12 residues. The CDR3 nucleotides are TGTGCCAGCAGCCACTTTTCGTTCTATCTGTTTTTT. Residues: CASSHFSFYLFF.